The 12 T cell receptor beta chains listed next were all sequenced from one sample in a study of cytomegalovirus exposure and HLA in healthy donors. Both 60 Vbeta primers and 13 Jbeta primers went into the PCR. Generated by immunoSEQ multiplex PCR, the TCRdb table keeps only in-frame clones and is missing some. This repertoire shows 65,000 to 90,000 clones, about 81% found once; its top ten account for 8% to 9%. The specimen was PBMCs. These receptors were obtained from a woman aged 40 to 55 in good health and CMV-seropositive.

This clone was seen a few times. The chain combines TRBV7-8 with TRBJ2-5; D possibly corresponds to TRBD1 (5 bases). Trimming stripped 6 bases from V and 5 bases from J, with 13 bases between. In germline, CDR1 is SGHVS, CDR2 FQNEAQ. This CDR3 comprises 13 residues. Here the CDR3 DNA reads TGTGCCAGCAGTTTACAGGTTTTGGAGACCCAGTACTTC. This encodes CASSLQVLETQYF. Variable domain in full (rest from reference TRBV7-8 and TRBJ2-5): GAGVSQSPRYKVAKRGQDVALRCDPISGHVSLFWYQQALGQGPEFLTYFQNEAQLDKSGLPSDRFFAERPEGSVSTLKIQRTQQEDSAVYLCASSLQVLETQYFGPGTRLLVL.

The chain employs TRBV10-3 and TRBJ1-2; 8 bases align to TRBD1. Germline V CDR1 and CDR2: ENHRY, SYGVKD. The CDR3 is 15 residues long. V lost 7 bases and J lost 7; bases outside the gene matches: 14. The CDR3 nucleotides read TGTGCCATCAACCGATCGGGACAGGCGCCGGGTGGCTACACCTTC. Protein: CAINRSGQAPGGYTF.

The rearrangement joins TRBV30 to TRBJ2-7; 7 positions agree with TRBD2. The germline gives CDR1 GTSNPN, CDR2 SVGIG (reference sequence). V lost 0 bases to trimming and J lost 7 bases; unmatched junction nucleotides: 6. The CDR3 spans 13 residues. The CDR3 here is CAWSVMWGGEQYF. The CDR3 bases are TGTGCCTGGAGTGTAATGTGGGGGGGGGAGCAGTACTTC. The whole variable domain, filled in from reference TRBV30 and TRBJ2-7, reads SQTIHQWPATLVQPVGSPLSLECTVEGTSNPNLYWYRQAAGRGLQLLFYSVGIGQISSEVPQNLSASRPQDRQFILSSKKLLLSDSGFYLCAWSVMWGGEQYFGPGTRLTVT.

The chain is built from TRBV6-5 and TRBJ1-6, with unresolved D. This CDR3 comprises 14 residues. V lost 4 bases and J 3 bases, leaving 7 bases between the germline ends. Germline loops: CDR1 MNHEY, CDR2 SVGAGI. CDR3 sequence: CASSSDNYNSPLHF. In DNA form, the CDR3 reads TGTGCCAGCAGTTCAGACAACTATAATTCACCCCTCCACTTT.

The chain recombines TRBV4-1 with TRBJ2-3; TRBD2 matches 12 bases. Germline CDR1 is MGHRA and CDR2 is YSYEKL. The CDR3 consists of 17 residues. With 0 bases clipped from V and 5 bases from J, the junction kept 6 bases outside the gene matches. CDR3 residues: CASSQDLAGGLVDTQYF. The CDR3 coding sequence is TGCGCCAGCAGCCAAGATCTAGCGGGGGGGCTCGTAGATACGCAGTATTTT.

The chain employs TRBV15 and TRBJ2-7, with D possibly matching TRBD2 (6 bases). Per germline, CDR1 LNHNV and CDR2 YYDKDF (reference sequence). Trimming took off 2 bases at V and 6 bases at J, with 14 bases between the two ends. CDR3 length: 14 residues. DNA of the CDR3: TGTGCCACCAGCAGAACAACTAGCACCCCCGAGCAGTACTTC. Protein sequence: CATSRTTSTPEQYF.

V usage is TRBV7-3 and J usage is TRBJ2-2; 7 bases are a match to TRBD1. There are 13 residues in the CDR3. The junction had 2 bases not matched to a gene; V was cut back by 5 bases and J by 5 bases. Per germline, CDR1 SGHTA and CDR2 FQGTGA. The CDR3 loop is CASSPRGTGELFF. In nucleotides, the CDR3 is TGTGCCAGCAGCCCCAGGGGGACCGGGGAGCTGTTTTTT.

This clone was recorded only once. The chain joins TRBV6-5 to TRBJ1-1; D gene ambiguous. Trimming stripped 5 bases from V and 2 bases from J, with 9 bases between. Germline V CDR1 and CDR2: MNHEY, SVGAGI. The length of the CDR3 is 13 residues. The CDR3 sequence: CASSPPLNTEAFF. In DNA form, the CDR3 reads TGTGCCAGCAGTCCCCCCCTTAACACTGAAGCTTTCTTT.

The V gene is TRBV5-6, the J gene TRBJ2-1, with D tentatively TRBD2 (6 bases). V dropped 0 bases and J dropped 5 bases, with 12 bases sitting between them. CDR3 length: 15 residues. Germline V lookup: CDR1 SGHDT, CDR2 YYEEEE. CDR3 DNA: TGTGCCAGCAGCTTGGGTTCCCGGGAGAACAATGAGCAGTTCTTC. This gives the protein CASSLGSRENNEQFF.

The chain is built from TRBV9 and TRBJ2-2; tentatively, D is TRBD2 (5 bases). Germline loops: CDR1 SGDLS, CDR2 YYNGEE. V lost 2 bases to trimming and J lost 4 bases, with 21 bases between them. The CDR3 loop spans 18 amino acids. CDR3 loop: CASSVSSNGGYSTGELFF. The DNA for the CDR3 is TGTGCCAGCAGCGTTTCCTCCAACGGCGGGTATAGCACCGGGGAGCTGTTTTTT.

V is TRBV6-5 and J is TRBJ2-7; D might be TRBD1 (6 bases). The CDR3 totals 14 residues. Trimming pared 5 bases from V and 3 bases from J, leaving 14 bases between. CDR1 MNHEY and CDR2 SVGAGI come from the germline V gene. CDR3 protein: CASSRDKNDYEQYF. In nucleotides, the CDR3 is TGTGCCAGCAGTCGGGACAAAAACGACTACGAGCAGTACTTC.

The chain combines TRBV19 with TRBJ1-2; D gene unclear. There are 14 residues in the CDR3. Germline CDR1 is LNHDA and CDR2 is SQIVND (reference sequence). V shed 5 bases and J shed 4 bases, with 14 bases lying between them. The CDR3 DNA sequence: TGTGCCAGTAGTCACCCCGGGGAGGCCTATGGCTACACCTTC. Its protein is CASSHPGEAYGYTF.